The 6 T cell receptor beta chains presented below share a single source sample, sequenced in a study of blood T cells in healthy people across ages. Primers used in a second PCR of about 6 to 11 cycles were a sample-barcoded 5' primer and a J-beta primer mix. TCRdb re-derived calls from the 5' RACE reads in MiXCR, one entry per CDR3 protein. The top ten clones hold roughly 2% of a sample with about 2 million distinct CDR3 sequences, around half of them seen once. The sample consisted of blood. The receptors here all came from a woman aged 40 to 50 in good health.

The chain combines TRBV6-2 or TRBV6-3 with TRBJ2-1, with 9 bases identical to TRBD1. The CDR3 sequence is 17 residues long. From germline, CDR1 is MNHEY and CDR2 SVGEGT. The V gene end was trimmed by 3 bases and the J gene end by 4 bases; junction bases not matched to a gene: 10. This CDR3 reads CASSYGVGQGNYNEQFF. The CDR3 DNA is TGTGCCAGCAGTTATGGGGTAGGACAGGGGAATTACAATGAGCAGTTCTTC.

The chain employs TRBV21-1 and TRBJ1-4; the table's D call, TRBD1, has no DNA check behind it. TRBV21-1 is a pseudogene. This CDR3 is 10 amino acids long. The CDR3 reads CASGEGKLFF. DNA of the CDR3: TGTGCCAGCGGCGAGGGGAAACTGTTTTTT.

Here the CDR3 reads CASRPLGGTTDTQYF. CDR3 in DNA: TGTGCCAGCAGACCACTGGGGGGGACCACAGATACGCAGTATTTT. The chain has TRBV6-6 and TRBJ2-3; TRBD2 matches 7 bases. The CDR3 has 15 residues. The germline V gene has CDR1 MNHNY and CDR2 SVGAGI (reference sequence). The J segment lost 2 bases and the V segment lost 6 bases, leaving 8 bases of the junction unmatched.

The rearrangement uses TRBV6-5 and TRBJ2-5; 9 nucleotides align to TRBD2. The CDR3 is made up of 16 amino acids. Germline CDR1 is MNHEY and CDR2 is SVGAGI. Losses at the gene ends were 2 bases for V and 4 bases for J; bases not matched to a gene: 8. The CDR3, as DNA: TGTGCCAGCAGTTACGGTGCGGGGGGGCCTGGAGAGACCCAGTACTTC. This codes for CASSYGAGGPGETQYF.

The chain employs TRBV27 and TRBJ2-5, with 7 nucleotides matching TRBD2. The CDR3 extends over 16 amino acids. The V gene end was trimmed by 6 bases and the J gene end by 2 bases; junction bases not matched to a gene: 12. CDR1 is MNHEY and CDR2 is SMNVEV in the germline V gene (reference sequence). CDR3 in amino acids: CASSLTGGSLQETQYF. The CDR3 coding sequence is TGTGCCAGCAGCCTAACTGGCGGGAGCCTTCAAGAGACCCAGTACTTC.

This chain joins TRBV27 and TRBJ1-2; maybe TRBD1 (5 bases). V dropped 5 bases and J dropped 5 bases, with 21 bases sitting between them. The CDR3 totals 16 residues. The germline CDR1 and CDR2 sequences are MNHEY and SMNVEV (reference sequence). The CDR3 loop reads CASSPSGGNWDYGYTF. The CDR3 nucleotides are TGTGCCAGCAGTCCGAGCGGGGGAAATTGGGATTATGGCTACACCTTC.